These T cell receptor beta chains were read from a single sample in a study of blood T cell repertoires in COVID-19. Data came from immunoSEQ multiplex PCR; TCRdb stores just in-frame clones and leaves some out. The repertoire has some 250,000 clones, around 87% of them found once; the top ten carry roughly 5%. Source material: peripheral blood. The receptors stem from a woman aged 60-75 years with COVID-19, enrolled during active disease. The CDR3 runs from the conserved cysteine through the conserved F or W. The order of the fields is V gene, J gene, D gene, clone size, CDR3 protein, CDR3 DNA. A D gene is named only where the DNA matches it firmly. For some rows the clone size is stated as once, few or many, or as a class when expanded; others skip it.

TRBV5-1	TRBJ2-7	TRBD1	-	CASSFTGTGKPGGSYEQYF	TGCGCCAGCAGCTTTACCGGGACAGGGAAGCCTGGCGGCTCCTACGAGCAGTACTTC
TRBV5-4	TRBJ1-3	-	-	CASSKDSSSGNTIYF	TGTGCCAGCAGCAAGGACAGTTCCTCTGGAAACACCATATATTTT
TRBV5-4	TRBJ2-1	TRBD2	-	CASSFGTSGSYNEQFF	TGTGCCAGCAGCTTCGGGACTAGCGGGAGTTACAATGAGCAGTTCTTC
TRBV24-1	TRBJ2-7	TRBD2	-	CATSVSGSGYEQYF	TGTGCCACCAGTGTCAGCGGGAGCGGTTACGAGCAGTACTTC
TRBV27	TRBJ1-2	-	-	CASSLSWAGGYTF	TGTGCCAGCAGTTTAAGCTGGGCGGGTGGCTACACCTTC
TRBV5-3	TRBJ1-6	-	-	CARSLRTSTGRDTSYNSPLHF	TGTGCCAGAAGCTTGCGGACCTCAACGGGGAGGGATACTTCCTATAATTCACCCCTCCACTTT
TRBV19	TRBJ1-3	TRBD1	-	CASSTQTTGIGVDTIYF	TGTGCCAGTAGTACCCAGACGACAGGGATCGGCGTAGACACCATATATTTT
TRBV2	TRBJ1-4	-	-	CASRTSEGRNEKLFF	TGTGCCAGCAGGACGTCAGAGGGGAGGAATGAAAAACTGTTTTTT
TRBV5-6	TRBJ2-2	-	few	CASSLAGRGLNTGELFF	TGTGCCAGCAGCTTGGCTGGCAGGGGCCTGAACACCGGGGAGCTGTTTTTT
TRBV6-5	TRBJ1-5	-	-	CASSPDSLGNQPQHF	TGTGCCAGCAGTCCAGACAGCTTGGGCAATCAGCCCCAGCATTTT
TRBV10-3	TRBJ2-7	-	few	CAISESGTAEQYF	TGTGCCATCAGTGAGTCGGGCACCGCCGAGCAGTACTTC
TRBV18	TRBJ2-7	-	-	CASSPLQGVYEQYF	TGTGCCAGCTCACCCCTACAGGGAGTCTACGAGCAGTACTTC
TRBV20-1	TRBJ2-1	-	-	CSASSGGSSYNEQFF	TGCAGTGCTAGTTCGGGTGGGAGCTCCTACAATGAGCAGTTCTTC
TRBV6-2/TRBV6-3	TRBJ1-5	-	-	CASSYLDGRPQHF	TGTGCCAGCAGTTACCTAGACGGCCGGCCCCAGCATTTT
TRBV27	TRBJ1-2	-	-	CASSPERGGYGYTF	TGTGCCAGCAGTCCGGAGAGGGGGGGCTATGGCTACACCTTC
TRBV18	TRBJ2-1	-	-	CASSPRQGEYNEQFF	TGTGCCAGCTCACCTAGGCAGGGCGAGTACAATGAGCAGTTCTTC
TRBV4-3	TRBJ1-4	-	-	CASSQVSTGDEKLFF	TGCGCCAGCAGCCAAGTTTCGACAGGAGACGAAAAACTGTTTTTT
TRBV19	TRBJ2-7	-	-	CASSLRGTYEQYF	TGTGCCAGTAGTCTGAGGGGGACCTACGAGCAGTACTTC
TRBV19	TRBJ1-5	-	-	CASTPRAGGSNQPQHF	TGTGCCAGTACCCCCCGGGCCGGAGGGAGCAATCAGCCCCAGCATTTT
TRBV7-8	TRBJ2-4	TRBD2	-	CASSLSGRNIQYF	TGTGCCAGCAGTTTGAGCGGGAGAAACATTCAGTACTTC
TRBV2	TRBJ2-2	-	-	CASRQGRATGELFF	TGTGCCAGCAGGCAGGGTAGGGCCACCGGGGAGCTGTTTTTT
TRBV5-1	TRBJ2-7	TRBD1	-	CASSSRDRDFSYEQYF	TGCGCCAGCAGCTCCCGGGACAGGGACTTCTCCTACGAGCAGTACTTC
TRBV28	TRBJ2-2	TRBD1	-	CASSHSFRDRVLLAGELFF	TGTGCCAGCAGCCACTCCTTCAGGGACAGGGTTTTGTTGGCCGGGGAGCTGTTTTTT
TRBV15	TRBJ2-1	-	-	CATSRTQGYEQFF	TGTGCCACCAGCAGAACGCAGGGCTATGAGCAGTTCTTC
TRBV28	TRBJ1-4	-	-	CASAAWGRQEEKLFF	TGTGCCAGCGCTGCTTGGGGCAGGCAGGAAGAAAAACTGTTTTTT
TRBV19	TRBJ2-1	-	-	CASRPRWANNEQFF	TGTGCCAGTAGACCACGGTGGGCAAACAATGAGCAGTTCTTC
TRBV6-6	TRBJ2-7	TRBD2	-	CASKISGYSYEQYF	TGTGCCAGCAAAATTAGCGGGTACTCCTACGAGCAGTACTTC
TRBV2	TRBJ1-6	TRBD1	-	CASSRTGTGSSYNSPLHF	TGTGCCAGCAGTCGAACCGGGACAGGGAGCTCCTATAATTCACCCCTCCACTTT
TRBV9	TRBJ2-7	TRBD2	once	CASSVTGGAYEQYF	TGTGCCAGCAGCGTAACCGGGGGGGCCTACGAGCAGTACTTC
TRBV25-1	TRBJ2-3	TRBD2	-	CASSILASSTDTQYF	TGTGCCAGCAGCATACTAGCGAGCTCCACAGATACGCAGTATTTT
TRBV28	TRBJ1-2	-	-	CASSPGPGGYGYTF	TGTGCCAGCAGTCCGGGACCTGGAGGGTATGGCTACACCTTC
TRBV6-2/TRBV6-3	TRBJ1-1	-	-	CASSYVSGRVEAFF	TGTGCCAGCAGTTACGTTTCGGGTAGAGTTGAAGCTTTCTTT
TRBV6-5	TRBJ1-1	TRBD1	-	CASSRGQGLGTEAFF	TGTGCCAGCAGTCGAGGACAGGGGTTGGGCACTGAAGCTTTCTTT
TRBV19	TRBJ2-5	TRBD2	-	CASRKLAGGPETQYF	TGTGCCAGTAGGAAACTAGCGGGAGGGCCTGAGACCCAGTACTTC
TRBV6-5	TRBJ1-6	-	-	CASKASSYNSPLHF	TGTGCCAGCAAAGCGAGCTCCTATAATTCACCCCTCCACTTT
TRBV28	TRBJ1-5	-	-	CASSRNRARPQHF	TGTGCCAGCAGTCGCAACAGGGCCCGACCCCAGCATTTT
TRBV7-9	TRBJ2-1	TRBD2	-	CASSRLAGHYNEQFF	TGTGCCAGCAGTCGACTAGCGGGCCACTACAATGAGCAGTTCTTC
TRBV9	TRBJ1-6	-	few	CASSFLADNNSPLHF	TGTGCCAGCAGCTTTCTGGCGGATAATAATTCACCCCTCCACTTT
TRBV9	TRBJ2-1	-	-	CASSEYGLHNEQFF	TGTGCCAGCAGCGAATATGGGCTCCACAATGAGCAGTTCTTC
TRBV18	TRBJ2-3	TRBD1	-	CASSLDPTGGGTDTQYF	TGTGCCAGCTCACTAGACCCGACAGGGGGCGGCACAGATACGCAGTATTTT
TRBV30	TRBJ1-5	-	-	CAWSAGVSNQPQHF	TGTGCCTGGAGTGCCGGGGTTAGCAATCAGCCCCAGCATTTT
TRBV6-5	TRBJ2-2	TRBD2	-	CASSLLAANTGELFF	TGTGCCAGCAGCCTACTAGCGGCGAACACCGGGGAGCTGTTTTTT
TRBV3-1/TRBV3-2	TRBJ2-7	TRBD2	-	CASSRRLAGIYEQYF	TGTGCCAGCAGCCGCCGACTAGCGGGCATCTACGAGCAGTACTTC
TRBV3-1/TRBV3-2	TRBJ1-1	TRBD1	-	CASSPIGTGAPNTEAFF	TGTGCCAGCAGCCCGATTGGGACAGGGGCCCCGAACACTGAAGCTTTCTTT
TRBV30	TRBJ2-2	-	-	CAWSVRGNGELFF	TGTGCCTGGAGTGTCCGGGGGAACGGGGAGCTGTTTTTT
TRBV19	TRBJ2-5	-	-	CASSLGGRAGETQYF	TGTGCCAGTAGCCTGGGCGGCAGGGCCGGCGAGACCCAGTACTTC
TRBV19	TRBJ1-4	-	-	CASSLLGAGSEEKLFF	TGTGCCAGTAGTCTTCTAGGCGCCGGGAGTGAGGAAAAACTGTTTTTT
TRBV6-5	TRBJ1-1	-	-	CASRSKTEAFF	TGTGCCAGCCGGTCTAAGACTGAAGCTTTCTTT
TRBV9	TRBJ1-4	TRBD1	-	CASSVGRRDSLEKLFF	TGTGCCAGCAGCGTAGGTAGGCGGGACAGTCTTGAAAAACTGTTTTTT
TRBV7-9	TRBJ2-6	-	-	CASSPRGLSGANVLTF	TGTGCCAGCAGCCCAAGGGGACTCTCTGGGGCCAACGTCCTGACTTTC
TRBV5-6	TRBJ2-2	TRBD1	few	CASSPTGRLGELFF	TGTGCCAGCAGTCCGACAGGGCGACTGGGGGAGCTGTTTTTT
TRBV6-2/TRBV6-3	TRBJ1-1	TRBD1	-	CASSYSKGQQGRAEAFF	TGTGCCAGCAGTTACTCGAAGGGCCAACAGGGGAGAGCTGAAGCTTTCTTT
TRBV7-2	TRBJ2-7	-	-	CASSQNRVASYEQYF	TGTGCCAGCAGTCAGAACAGGGTCGCCTCCTACGAGCAGTACTTC
TRBV6-6	TRBJ1-1	-	-	CASSPTPDQGSSEAFF	TGTGCCAGCAGTCCGACCCCGGACCAAGGGAGTTCTGAAGCTTTCTTT
TRBV9	TRBJ2-7	TRBD2	-	CASSVAPRAGYNEQYF	TGTGCCAGCAGCGTAGCCCCTCGAGCGGGATACAACGAGCAGTACTTC
TRBV2	TRBJ1-6	-	-	CASSRNSQTPLHF	TGTGCCAGCAGCCGGAACAGTCAGACACCCCTCCACTTT
TRBV24-1	TRBJ1-2	TRBD1	once	CATSEAGTGRRSGYTF	TGTGCCACCAGTGAGGCCGGGACAGGGAGGCGGAGTGGCTACACCTTC